The next 23 T cell receptor beta chains were all read from a single sample in a study of OX40 agonist ivuxolimab in advanced cancers. Sequencing was performed with immunoSEQ multiplex PCR; in TCRdb, only in-frame clones are kept and a portion is missing. The repertoire holds roughly 50,000 clones, with approximately 80% as singletons. This material consisted of CD4+ or CD8+ T cells sorted from blood, taken in a trial of the OX40 agonist ivuxolimab. Receptor source: an adult with an advanced solid tumor such as melanoma, head and neck, liver or kidney cancer.

This chain links TRBV19 with TRBJ2-5; D is undetermined. Germline V gene data show CDR1 as LNHDA and CDR2 as SQIVND (reference sequence). CDR3 length: 13 residues. Trimming removed 2 bases at V and 3 bases at J, with 7 bases between. This CDR3 reads CASSIQREETQYF. CDR3 nucleotide sequence: TGTGCCAGTAGTATACAAAGAGAAGAGACCCAGTACTTC.

The J gene is TRBJ2-7, the V gene TRBV5-1; D is perhaps TRBD1 (6 bases). Deletions cut 5 bases from V and 3 bases from J, with 18 bases between. Germline-derived CDR1 and CDR2 are SGHRS and YFSETQ. The CDR3 is made up of 15 amino acids. The CDR3 reads CASSPGRGIRYEQYF. The CDR3 coding sequence is TGCGCCAGCAGTCCCGGCAGGGGAATTCGCTACGAGCAGTACTTC.

This clone was counted only a few times. V is TRBV7-3 and J is TRBJ1-2; D remains unclear. V lost 4 bases and J lost 8, with 14 bases in between. The CDR3 has 13 amino acids. Germline loops: CDR1 SGHTA, CDR2 FQGTGA. The CDR3 spells CASSSPGVPGYTF. The CDR3 DNA reads TGTGCCAGCAGCTCCCCTGGGGTGCCAGGCTACACCTTC.

In this sample, this clone turned up once. This rearrangement joins TRBV5-1 to TRBJ1-3; D is unclear. Germline CDR1 SGHRS, CDR2 YFSETQ. V lost 0 bases to trimming and J lost 1 base, with 11 bases between them. The CDR3 loop spans 16 amino acids. The CDR3 nucleotides read TGCGCCAGCAGCTTGGGAGTTCAAAGGTCTGGAAACACCATATATTTT. Translated: CASSLGVQRSGNTIYF.

The chain couples TRBV7-8 to TRBJ2-5, with 7 bases matching TRBD1. The junction had 3 bases not matched to a gene; V was cut back by 4 bases and J by 1 base. The CDR3 covers 14 residues. CDR1 is SGHVS, CDR2 FQNEAQ, per germline. CDR3 amino acids: CASSSRDSQETQYF. In DNA, the CDR3 is TGTGCCAGCAGCTCCCGGGACAGCCAAGAGACCCAGTACTTC. The whole variable domain, filled in from reference TRBV7-8 and TRBJ2-5, reads GAGVSQSPRYKVAKRGQDVALRCDPISGHVSLFWYQQALGQGPEFLTYFQNEAQLDKSGLPSDRFFAERPEGSVSTLKIQRTQQEDSAVYLCASSSRDSQETQYFGPGTRLLVL.

The V call is TRBV2, the J call TRBJ1-5, with D unclear. This CDR3 contains 16 residues. CDR1 and CDR2 from the germline V gene are SNHLY and FYNNEI. V shed 6 bases and J shed 0 bases, with 15 bases lying between them. CDR3 amino acids: CASSREVLFSNQPQHF. The CDR3 DNA reads TGTGCCAGCAGCCGAGAGGTCCTCTTTAGCAATCAGCCCCAGCATTTT. Full variable domain (outside the CDR3, taken from reference TRBV2 and TRBJ1-5): EPEVTQTPSHQVTQMGQEVILRCVPISNHLYFYWYRQILGQKVEFLVSFYNNEISEKSEIFDDQFSVERPDGSNFTLKIRSTKLEDSAMYFCASSREVLFSNQPQHFGDGTRLSIL.

J is TRBJ1-1 and V is TRBV20-1; no definite D call. CDR1 is DFQATT, CDR2 SNEGSKA, per germline (reference sequence). V was clipped by 6 bases and J by 8 bases, with 13 bases between them. The CDR3 runs 11 residues. The CDR3 region is CSARRWEEAFF. For the CDR3, the DNA is TGCAGTGCGAGACGGTGGGAGGAAGCTTTCTTT.

This clone appeared a single time. The rearrangement links TRBV5-1 to TRBJ1-1; D is possibly TRBD1 (6 bases). Germline values: CDR1 SGHRS, CDR2 YFSETQ. The CDR3 has 14 amino acids. Trimming removed 4 bases at V and 2 bases at J, with 12 bases between. DNA of the CDR3: TGCGCCAGCAGCGCAGCGGGGGCAAACACTGAAGCTTTCTTT. It translates to CASSAAGANTEAFF.

This chain joins TRBV18 and TRBJ2-3; 7 bases line up with TRBD2. The germline V gene encodes CDR1 KGHSH and CDR2 LQKENI. The J segment lost 2 bases and the V segment lost 3 bases, leaving 8 bases of the junction unmatched. CDR3 length: 16 residues. As DNA, the CDR3 is TGTGCCAGCTCACCGCGAGGCGGGGGTTTCACAGATACGCAGTATTTT. As protein: CASSPRGGGFTDTQYF.

The J gene is TRBJ2-5, the V gene TRBV18; the D gene is possibly TRBD2 (6 bases). The V end lost 3 bases, the J end lost 1 base, and 12 bases lay between the germline ends. Germline V lookup: CDR1 KGHSH, CDR2 LQKENI. The CDR3 runs to 15 residues. CDR3 residues: CASSPLSTSQETQYF. The CDR3 DNA sequence: TGTGCCAGCTCACCCCTATCGACTAGCCAAGAGACCCAGTACTTC.

This chain uses TRBV7-2 with TRBJ2-5; D possibly corresponds to TRBD1 (5 bases). The germline gives CDR1 SGHTA, CDR2 FQGNSA. The CDR3 contains 14 residues. The V gene lost 1 base and the J gene lost 4 bases, with 10 bases spanning the gap. DNA for the CDR3: TGTGCCAGCAGCTTAGGGGGCCGCGGAGAGACCCAGTACTTC. It translates to CASSLGGRGETQYF.

V usage is TRBV7-2 and J usage is TRBJ1-1, with no clear D. Germline values: CDR1 SGHTA, CDR2 FQGNSA. Trimming left V 2 bases short and J 3 bases short, with 4 bases between. The length of the CDR3 is 12 residues. DNA of the CDR3: TGTGCCAGCAGCTTAACATACACTGAAGCTTTCTTT. This codes for CASSLTYTEAFF.

The genes are TRBV29-1 and TRBJ2-7; 10 bases are shared with TRBD1. The ends lost 6 bases at V and 5 bases at J; junction bases unmatched: 7. This CDR3 is 13 amino acids long. Germline CDR1 reads SQVTM; CDR2 reads ANQGSEA. CDR3 bases: TGCAGCGTGGGGCGGACAGGGGGAGACGAGCAGTACTTC. Protein product: CSVGRTGGDEQYF.

V gene TRBV27 combines with J gene TRBJ2-1, with TRBD2 matching over 10 bases. This CDR3 contains 14 residues. The germline V gene encodes CDR1 MNHEY and CDR2 SMNVEV (reference sequence). V lost 10 bases, J lost 4 bases, and 7 bases stayed unmatched. The CDR3 DNA reads as TGTGCCACCGAAACTAGCGGGGAGTACAATGAGCAGTTCTTC. This encodes CATETSGEYNEQFF.

The J gene is TRBJ2-5, the V gene TRBV6-1; TRBD2 agrees at 8 bases. Per germline, CDR1 MNHNS and CDR2 SASEGT. V was clipped by 7 bases and J by 5 bases; unmatched bases: 6. The CDR3 has 13 residues. CDR3 residues: CASKLAGQETQYF. The DNA for the CDR3 is TGTGCCAGCAAATTAGCGGGGCAGGAGACCCAGTACTTC.

V is TRBV23-1 and J is TRBJ1-6, with 9 bases aligning to TRBD1. TRBV23-1 is classed as an ORF, of uncertain function. J was trimmed by 7 bases and V by 8 bases; bases with no gene match: 12. This CDR3 is built from 16 residues. CDR3 region: CASPRQGQGRNSPLHF. Written as DNA, the CDR3 is TGCGCCAGCCCTAGACAGGGACAGGGAAGGAATTCACCCCTCCACTTT.

The J gene is TRBJ2-7, the V gene TRBV12-5; 13 bases are a match to TRBD2. Germline CDR1 is LGHNT and CDR2 is FRNRAP. CDR3 length: 21 residues. J lost 0 bases, V lost 0 bases, and 14 bases had no gene match. Here the CDR3 reads CASGLVERWTSGGIHSYEQYF. The CDR3 nucleotides are TGTGCTAGTGGTTTGGTAGAGAGGTGGACTAGCGGGGGAATCCACTCCTACGAGCAGTACTTC. The complete variable domain, with remaining parts taken from reference TRBV12-5 and TRBJ2-7, reads DARVTQTPRHKVTEMGQEVTMRCQPILGHNTVFWYRQTMMQGLELLAYFRNRAPLDDSGMPKDRFSAEMPDATLATLKIQPSEPRDSAVYFCASGLVERWTSGGIHSYEQYFGPGTRLTVT.

The chain joins TRBV6-5 to TRBJ2-3; the match to TRBD2 covers 10 bases. V lost 4 bases and J lost 2; bases outside the gene matches: 6. Germline V gives CDR1 MNHEY, CDR2 SVGAGI. This CDR3 spans 16 amino acids. The DNA for the CDR3 is TGTGCCAGCAGTTTTCGGACTAGCGGCTCCACAGATACGCAGTATTTT. Encoded protein: CASSFRTSGSTDTQYF.

The V call is TRBV6-1, the J call TRBJ1-2; weak D call: TRBD1 (5 bases). Trimming pared 6 bases from V and 5 bases from J, leaving 10 bases between. Germline V gives CDR1 MNHNS, CDR2 SASEGT. CDR3 length equals 12 residues. CDR3 sequence: CASSQGAYGYTF. In DNA form, the CDR3 reads TGTGCCAGCAGCCAAGGGGCGTATGGCTACACCTTC.

The chain combines TRBV10-3 with TRBJ2-7; 10 nucleotides match TRBD1. The germline V gene encodes CDR1 ENHRY and CDR2 SYGVKD. The ends lost 6 bases at V and 5 bases at J; junction bases unmatched: 7. The CDR3 is made up of 14 amino acids. The CDR3 DNA reads as TGTGCCATCAGCCCGCCGGGACAGGGGAACGAGCAGTACTTC. It yields the protein CAISPPGQGNEQYF.

V usage is TRBV29-1 and J usage is TRBJ1-5; 7 bases align to TRBD1. The CDR3 has 14 amino acids. Germline loops: CDR1 SQVTM, CDR2 ANQGSEA. V shed 4 bases and J 5 bases; nucleotides not matched to a gene: 8. The CDR3 DNA reads TGCAGCGTTGCGATTAGTACAGGGGATCAGCCCCAGCATTTT. It encodes CSVAISTGDQPQHF. Complete variable domain (other parts from reference TRBV29-1 and TRBJ1-5): SAVISQKPSRDICQRGTSLTIQCQVDSQVTMMFWYRQQPGQSLTLIATANQGSEATYESGFVIDKFPISRPNLTFSTLTVSNMSPEDSSIYLCSVAISTGDQPQHFGDGTRLSIL.

This clone was detected only a few times. V and J are TRBV27 and TRBJ1-4; 9 bases align to TRBD1. CDR1 MNHEY and CDR2 SMNVEV come from the germline V gene (reference sequence). After removal of 6 bases from V and 4 bases from J, the junction contained 6 bases not matched to a gene. This CDR3 is 15 amino acids long. The CDR3 loop is CASSRGTGSNEKLFF. The CDR3 region has the DNA TGTGCCAGCAGCAGGGGGACAGGGAGTAATGAAAAACTGTTTTTT.

This rearrangement joins TRBV5-4 to TRBJ2-1; TRBD2 matches at 8 bases. V lost 3 bases, J lost 0 bases, and 17 bases stayed unmatched. The CDR3 has 20 residues. Germline V gene sequence: CDR1 SGHNT, CDR2 YYREEE (reference sequence). The CDR3 sequence is CASSSLPLGSGGHSYNEQFF. CDR3 bases: TGTGCCAGCAGCTCCCTCCCCCTGGGGAGCGGGGGACACTCCTACAATGAGCAGTTCTTC. The entire variable domain, with the rest obtained from reference TRBV5-4 and TRBJ2-1, is as follows: ETGVTQSPTHLIKTRGQQVTLRCSSQSGHNTVSWYQQALGQGPQFIFQYYREEENGRGNFPPRFSGLQFPNYSSELNVNALELDDSALYLCASSSLPLGSGGHSYNEQFFGPGTRLTVL.